Listed here are 18 T cell receptor beta chains from one sample, sequenced in a study of Graves' ophthalmopathy and Graves' hyperthyroidism. Investigators amplified TCR beta CDR3 regions from RNA transcripts. First-round RT-PCR used HTBI primers; second-round multiplex PCR followed. TCRdb reanalysed the multiplex PCR reads using MiXCR and keeps one entry per CDR3 protein. This sample has about 480,000 distinct CDR3 sequences, with around 15% found just once. The sequenced sample consisted of blood. The receptors derive from a woman younger than 45 with Graves' ophthalmopathy.

This clonotype was detected ten times or more. The chain uses TRBV24-1 and TRBJ2-2; D is unclear. The germline V gene has CDR1 KGHDR and CDR2 SFDVKD. Trimming took off 9 bases at V and 3 bases at J, with 4 bases between the two ends. The CDR3 spans 11 residues. The CDR3 region is CATQYTGELFF. The CDR3 DNA reads as TGTGCCACCCAGTACACCGGGGAGCTGTTTTTT.

Of note for this clonotype: No conserved phenylalanine or tryptophan ends this CDR3, so it is likely a read error. The rearrangement uses TRBV12-3 or TRBV12-4 and TRBJ1-1; D is undetermined. CDR3 size: 12 residues. V lost 6 bases to trimming and J lost 6 bases, with 11 bases between them. The CDR3 loop is CASRSISPEAFL. CDR3 coding DNA: TGTGCCAGCAGATCCATAAGCCCTGAAGCTTTCTTG.

The gene calls are TRBV5-6 and TRBJ2-7; TRBD1 agrees at 10 bases. The V gene end was trimmed by 0 bases and the J gene end by 6 bases; junction bases not matched to a gene: 9. The CDR3 totals 16 residues. Germline CDR1 and CDR2: SGHDT and YYEEEE. This CDR3 is CASSLVRDRGFGEQYF. The DNA for the CDR3 is TGTGCCAGCAGCTTGGTAAGGGACAGGGGTTTTGGCGAGCAGTACTTC.

This clonotype was seen repeatedly, ten times or more. The V gene is TRBV4-1, the J gene TRBJ1-2; no definite D call. Germline V gene lookup returns CDR1 MGHRA and CDR2 YSYEKL. Trimming took 1 base from V and 8 from J, leaving 20 bases between them. The CDR3 has 16 residues. In DNA form, the CDR3 reads TGCGCCAGCAGCCAAGGCTCGGGTCCCCAGAGGAGAGGCTACACCTTC. Protein: CASSQGSGPQRRGYTF.

In this sample, this clonotype turned up many times. The chain has TRBV12-3 or TRBV12-4 and TRBJ1-1; TRBD1 agrees at 11 bases. The CDR3 sequence is 16 residues long. The V gene end was trimmed by 6 bases and the J gene end by 3 bases; junction bases not matched to a gene: 9. The CDR3 region has the DNA TGTGCCAGCAGCCTAGGACAGGGGGCGATGGACACTGAAGCTTTCTTT. Translation gives CASSLGQGAMDTEAFF.

This clonotype came up many times. This chain uses TRBV28 with TRBJ1-1, with D hard to call. CDR1 is MDHEN and CDR2 is SYDVKM in the germline V gene. Trimming stripped 3 bases from V and 4 bases from J, with 6 bases between. This CDR3 region has 12 residues. The CDR3 coding sequence is TGTGCCAGCAGTTTGGGGAGCACTGAAGCTTTCTTT. Its protein is CASSLGSTEAFF.

The rearrangement uses TRBV6-5 and TRBJ2-7, with 7 bases matching TRBD1. The trim removed 0 bases at V and 0 bases at J, leaving 5 bases unmatched. The germline V gene has CDR1 MNHEY and CDR2 SVGAGI. There are 16 residues in the CDR3. Written as DNA, the CDR3 is TGTGCCAGCAGTTACTCGAACAGGGGAAGCTCCTACGAGCAGTACTTC. Its protein is CASSYSNRGSSYEQYF.

The chain combines TRBV5-5 with TRBJ2-7; 10 positions agree with TRBD2. V gave up 3 bases and J gave up 3 bases; unmatched junction bases: 3. In germline, CDR1 is SGHKS, CDR2 YYEKEE (reference sequence). This CDR3 spans 14 amino acids. CDR3 nucleotide sequence: TGTGCCAGCAGCTGGACTAGCGGACTCTACGAGCAGTACTTC. As protein: CASSWTSGLYEQYF. The full variable domain, completed using reference TRBV5-5 and TRBJ2-7, is DAGVTQSPTHLIKTRGQQVTLRCSPISGHKSVSWYQQVLGQGPQFIFQYYEKEERGRGNFPDRFSARQFPNYSSELNVNALLLGDSALYLCASSWTSGLYEQYFGPGTRLTVT.

This clonotype was counted between two and nine times. The chain recombines TRBV27 with TRBJ2-7; no firm D call. The CDR3 loop spans 15 amino acids. Germline loops: CDR1 MNHEY, CDR2 SMNVEV (reference sequence). Between the trimmed V and J ends, which lost 3 bases and 0 bases, there was a span of 12 bases. CDR3 region: CASSFLGGTSYEQYF. The DNA for the CDR3 is TGTGCCAGCAGTTTTCTTGGCGGAACCTCCTACGAGCAGTACTTC.

In this sample, this clonotype turned up many times. The genes are TRBV6-5 and TRBJ1-2; D might be TRBD1 (5 bases). This CDR3 is 16 amino acids long. Trimming removed 2 bases from V and 7 bases from J, with 20 bases in between. CDR1 and CDR2 from the germline V gene are MNHEY and SVGAGI. CDR3 sequence (DNA): TGTGCCAGCAGTTACCCCCCGGTAGGGGCGTCGGGTGGCTACACCTTC. Residues: CASSYPPVGASGGYTF.

This clonotype was detected ten times or more. The CDR3 is CASTEGGAAEAFF. CDR3 in DNA: TGCGCCAGCACCGAGGGGGGCGCGGCTGAAGCTTTCTTT. This chain connects TRBV5-1 to TRBJ1-1, with D tentatively TRBD1 (6 bases). Deletions cut 6 bases from V and 6 bases from J, with 15 bases between. CDR1 SGHRS and CDR2 YFSETQ come from the germline V gene. The CDR3 contains 13 residues. The whole variable domain, remainder taken from reference TRBV5-1 and TRBJ1-1, is KAGVTQTPRYLIKTRGQQVTLSCSPISGHRSVSWYQQTPGQGLQFLFEYFSETQRNKGNFPGRFSGRQFSNSRSEMNVSTLELGDSALYLCASTEGGAAEAFFGQGTRLTVV.

V gene TRBV30 combines with J gene TRBJ1-5; TRBD1 aligns across 8 bases. Per the germline V gene, CDR1 is GTSNPN and CDR2 is SVGIG (reference sequence). The V gene end was trimmed by 5 bases and the J gene end by 6 bases; junction bases not matched to a gene: 9. The CDR3 has 14 residues. Written as DNA, the CDR3 is TGTGCCTGGGCTGACAGGGGCGAAGGTCAGCCCCAGCATTTT. This translates into CAWADRGEGQPQHF.

This clonotype was found many times. The chain links TRBV6-1 to TRBJ1-2, with D possibly being TRBD1 (6 bases). Germline assignment: CDR1 MNHNS and CDR2 SASEGT. Between the trimmed V and J ends, which lost 1 base and 2 bases, there was a span of 11 bases. The CDR3 contains 15 residues. The DNA of the CDR3 is TGTGCCAGCAGTGAAGATAGGACAGCCAACTATGGCTACACCTTC. Encoded protein: CASSEDRTANYGYTF.

Many counts were recorded for this clonotype. This sequence joins TRBV7-3 and TRBJ1-6; no reliable D call. V lost 5 bases, J lost 7 bases, and 9 bases lay in between. The CDR3 totals 13 residues. Per germline, CDR1 SGHTA and CDR2 FQGTGA. The CDR3 DNA reads TGTGCCAGCAGCATCTCCAGGAATTCACCCCTCCACTTT. Translated: CASSISRNSPLHF.

This clonotype was counted only a few times. J is TRBJ2-3 and V is TRBV6-1; 10 bases match TRBD2. Unmatched junction bases numbered 9, after V lost 2 bases and J lost 4 bases. Germline V lookup: CDR1 MNHNS, CDR2 SASEGT. The CDR3 is made up of 17 amino acids. The CDR3 bases are TGTGCCAGCAGTGAAAACCCAGCGGGGGGGCCCGCAGATACGCAGTATTTT. It yields the protein CASSENPAGGPADTQYF.

This clonotype occurred many times. The rearrangement joins TRBV28 to TRBJ2-7; a weak D match, TRBD1 (5 bases). The CDR3 has 14 residues. V was cut by 3 bases and J by 2 bases, with 11 bases left in between. Germline V lookup: CDR1 MDHEN, CDR2 SYDVKM. The DNA of the CDR3 is TGTGCCAGCAGTTTCAGGGTACCGACCTACGAGCAGTACTTC. Amino acid sequence: CASSFRVPTYEQYF.

This clonotype occurred a few times. The J gene is TRBJ2-4, the V gene TRBV28; 15 nucleotides agree with TRBD2. Germline-derived CDR1 and CDR2 are MDHEN and SYDVKM. After removal of 5 bases from V and 1 base from J, the junction contained 9 bases not matched to a gene. This CDR3 comprises 19 residues. The CDR3 loop reads CASSPSGLAGGPAKNIQYF. In DNA, the CDR3 is TGTGCCAGCAGTCCTTCCGGACTAGCGGGAGGGCCTGCCAAAAACATTCAGTACTTC.

This clonotype was found a few times. The gene calls are TRBV4-1 and TRBJ1-2; the D is unclear. The ends were cut back, 4 bases at V and 8 bases at J, with 14 bases in the middle. Germline CDR1 and CDR2: MGHRA and YSYEKL. The CDR3 length is 13 residues. CDR3 protein: CASSLTGLGGYTF. For the CDR3, the DNA is TGCGCCAGCAGCCTTACCGGGCTTGGGGGCTACACCTTC.